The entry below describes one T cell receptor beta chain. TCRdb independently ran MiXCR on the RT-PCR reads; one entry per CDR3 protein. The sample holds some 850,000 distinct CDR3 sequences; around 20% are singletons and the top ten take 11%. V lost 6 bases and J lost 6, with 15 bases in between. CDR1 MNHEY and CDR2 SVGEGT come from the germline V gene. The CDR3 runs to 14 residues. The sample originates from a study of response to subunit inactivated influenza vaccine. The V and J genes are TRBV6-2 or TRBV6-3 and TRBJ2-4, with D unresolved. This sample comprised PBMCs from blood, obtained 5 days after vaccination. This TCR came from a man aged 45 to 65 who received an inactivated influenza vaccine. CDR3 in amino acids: CASRRTGWGNIQYF. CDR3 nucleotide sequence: TGTGCCAGCAGACGAACTGGATGGGGAAACATTCAGTACTTC.